This entry lists 2 T cell receptor beta chains sequenced from one sample in a study of CD8 T cells in ankylosing spondylitis. Study findings and constraints: Seven to nine highly homologous variants formed a TCR beta motif that appeared characteristic of ankylosing spondylitis blood.

Antigens of these TCRs are unknown. TCRdb ran MiXCR on the 5' RACE reads and lists one entry per CDR3 protein. The sample shows fewer than 650,000 distinct CDR3 sequences, roughly 13% of them seen only once. The specimen sequenced was blood, either unsorted or a sorted T cell fraction (not recorded which). These receptors were obtained from a male donor with ankylosing spondylitis.

V is TRBV5-6 and J is TRBJ2-1; 10 bases line up with TRBD2. This CDR3 spans 15 amino acids. V shed 2 bases and J 8 bases; nucleotides not matched to a gene: 7. The germline V gene encodes CDR1 SGHDT and CDR2 YYEEEE. The CDR3 here is CASSFAAGGPDEQFF. Here the CDR3 DNA reads TGTGCCAGCAGCTTCGCAGCGGGAGGGCCAGATGAGCAGTTCTTC.

The sample holds many counts of this clonotype. The chain combines TRBV11-2 with TRBJ2-1; D may correspond to TRBD1 or TRBD2 (7 bases each). V lost 5 bases and J 5 bases, leaving 25 bases between the germline ends. Per the germline V gene, CDR1 is SGHAT and CDR2 is FQNNGV. CDR3 length: 18 residues. The CDR3 protein is CASSQGGLWRELDNEQFF. The DNA of the CDR3 is TGTGCCAGCAGCCAAGGGGGCCTATGGCGGGAGCTCGACAATGAGCAGTTCTTC.